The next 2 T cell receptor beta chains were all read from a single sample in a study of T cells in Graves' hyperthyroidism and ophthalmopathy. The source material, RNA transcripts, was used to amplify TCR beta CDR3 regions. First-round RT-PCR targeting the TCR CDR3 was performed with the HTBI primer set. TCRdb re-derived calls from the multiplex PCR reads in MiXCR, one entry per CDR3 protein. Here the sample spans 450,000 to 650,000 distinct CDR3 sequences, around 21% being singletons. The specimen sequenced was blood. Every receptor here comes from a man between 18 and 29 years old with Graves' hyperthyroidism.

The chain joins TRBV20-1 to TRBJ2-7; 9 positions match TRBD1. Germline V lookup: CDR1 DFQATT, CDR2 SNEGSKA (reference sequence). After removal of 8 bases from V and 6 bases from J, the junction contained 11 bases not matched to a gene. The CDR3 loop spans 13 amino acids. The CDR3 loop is CSTQGAMLGEQYF. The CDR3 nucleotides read TGCAGTACACAGGGGGCAATGTTGGGCGAGCAGTACTTC.

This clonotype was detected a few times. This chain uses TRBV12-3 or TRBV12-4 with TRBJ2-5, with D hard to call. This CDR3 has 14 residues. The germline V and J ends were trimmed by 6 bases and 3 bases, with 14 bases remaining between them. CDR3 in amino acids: CASSLTSRKETQYF. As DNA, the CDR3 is TGTGCCAGCAGCCTTACATCTAGAAAAGAGACCCAGTACTTC.